The 15 T cell receptor beta chains below come from one sample, sequenced in a study of cytomegalovirus exposure and HLA in healthy donors (dated by TCRdb to 2017 to 2019). Libraries were prepared through the immunoSEQ multiplex PCR assay. The multiplex PCR relied on a mix of 60 forward primers for TCR Vbeta segments and 13 reverse primers for TCR Jbeta segments. This is the immuneACCESS table as TCRdb keeps it, with only in-frame sequences that have V and J called. A part of the clones is gone; compared with another copy, unresolved V genes explain less than half, and the rest is unexplained. This sample's table lists approximately 110,000 clones. The ten largest make up about 2.7% of the sample. Specimen: PBMCs. The receptors come from a man aged 25 to 40 in good health and CMV-seronegative.

The V call is TRBV5-1, the J call TRBJ1-2; D is possibly TRBD1 (6 bases). CDR3 size: 15 residues. V lost 0 bases, J lost 6 bases, and 15 bases lay in between. Germline values: CDR1 SGHRS, CDR2 YFSETQ. The CDR3 loop reads CASSLGFGGRDGYTF. For the CDR3, the DNA is TGCGCCAGCAGCTTGGGTTTTGGGGGCCGGGATGGCTACACCTTC.

The CDR3 region is CASSPGTAEQYF. CDR3 bases: TGCGCCAGCAGCCCCGGGACTGCCGAGCAGTACTTC. The chain uses TRBV10-2 and TRBJ2-7, with D possibly being TRBD2 (6 bases). The germline V gene encodes CDR1 WSHSY and CDR2 SAAADI. Trimming cost V 6 bases and J 6 bases, with 12 bases left between them. CDR3 size: 12 residues.

This sequence joins TRBV29-1 and TRBJ2-1; 8 bases map to TRBD2. V lost 0 bases, J lost 8 bases, and 3 bases stayed unmatched. CDR1 is SQVTM, CDR2 ANQGSEA, per germline. This CDR3 region has 13 residues. CDR3: CSVEDGREDEQFF. DNA of the CDR3: TGCAGCGTTGAAGACGGGCGGGAGGATGAGCAGTTCTTC.

The chain is built from TRBV11-2 and TRBJ2-2; D is possibly TRBD2 (6 bases). CDR3 size: 14 residues. Germline loops: CDR1 SGHAT, CDR2 FQNNGV. The germline V and J ends were trimmed by 6 bases and 8 bases, with 16 bases remaining between them. The CDR3 here is CASSSTRGGGELFF. In nucleotides, the CDR3 is TGTGCCAGCAGTTCCACTAGAGGAGGGGGGGAGCTGTTTTTT.

V usage is TRBV2 and J usage is TRBJ2-3; 16 nucleotides agree with TRBD2. The CDR3 consists of 16 residues. The germline CDR1 and CDR2 sequences are SNHLY and FYNNEI. The V and J ends lost 6 bases and 3 bases, in that order; junction bases with no gene match: 3. The CDR3 spells CASRAGLAGGTDTQYF. In DNA, the CDR3 is TGTGCCAGCAGGGCGGGACTAGCGGGAGGGACAGATACGCAGTATTTT.

The rearrangement uses TRBV30 and TRBJ1-2; possibly TRBD1 for D (6 bases). Germline V CDR1 and CDR2: GTSNPN, SVGIG (reference sequence). The CDR3 is 12 amino acids. V gave up 5 bases and J gave up 3 bases, with 10 bases separating them. The CDR3 DNA follows: TGTGCCTGGCCACAGGGCGACTATGGCTACACCTTC. As protein: CAWPQGDYGYTF.

The chain links TRBV10-1 to TRBJ2-3; 9 nucleotides align to TRBD2. CDR3 length equals 15 residues. Germline values: CDR1 WNHNN, CDR2 SYGVQD (reference sequence). V lost 4 bases to trimming and J lost 0 bases; unmatched junction nucleotides: 2. CDR3 region: CASSGLADSTDTQYF. The CDR3, as DNA: TGCGCCAGCAGTGGACTAGCGGACAGCACAGATACGCAGTATTTT.

V is TRBV5-1 and J is TRBJ2-4; 11 positions agree with TRBD2. The CDR3 is 17 residues long. CDR1 and CDR2 (germline): SGHRS, YFSETQ. With V trimmed by 0 bases and J by 6 bases, 8 bases remained unmatched. The CDR3 protein is CASSLGNSGRAVNIQYF. The CDR3 DNA reads as TGCGCCAGCAGCTTGGGAAATAGCGGGAGGGCCGTAAACATTCAGTACTTC. Full variable domain (rest looked up from reference TRBV5-1 and TRBJ2-4): KAGVTQTPRYLIKTRGQQVTLSCSPISGHRSVSWYQQTPGQGLQFLFEYFSETQRNKGNFPGRFSGRQFSNSRSEMNVSTLELGDSALYLCASSLGNSGRAVNIQYFGAGTRLSVL.

The V call is TRBV27, the J call TRBJ2-3; 10 bases line up with TRBD2. V shed 4 bases, J shed 3 bases, and the junction held 7 bases outside the gene matches. The CDR3 extends over 16 amino acids. CDR1 is MNHEY, CDR2 SMNVEV, per germline (reference sequence). CDR3 in DNA: TGTGCCAGCAGTTCCCTCAGCGGGAGGGTGACAGATACGCAGTATTTT. Its translation: CASSSLSGRVTDTQYF.

The rearrangement links TRBV30 to TRBJ2-1, with D perhaps matching TRBD2 (5 bases). From germline, CDR1 is GTSNPN and CDR2 SVGIG (reference sequence). This CDR3 comprises 13 residues. With 4 bases removed from V and 0 bases from J, the gap between germline ends came to 7 bases. The CDR3 reads CAWTDYSYNEQFF. As DNA, the CDR3 is TGTGCCTGGACCGACTACTCCTACAATGAGCAGTTCTTC.

This chain uses TRBV7-3 with TRBJ2-2, with D uncertain. V dropped 2 bases and J dropped 5 bases, with 6 bases sitting between them. CDR1 and CDR2 (germline): SGHTA, FQGTGA. This CDR3 spans 13 amino acids. Here the CDR3 DNA reads TGTGCCAGCAGCTTATCTTTAACCGGGGAGCTGTTTTTT. It codes for CASSLSLTGELFF.

The rearrangement uses TRBV4-1 and TRBJ1-6; unclear D gene. Germline V CDR1 and CDR2: MGHRA, YSYEKL. Trimming removed 8 bases at V and 6 bases at J, with 17 bases between. The CDR3 spans 15 residues. CDR3 loop: CASRSGDRVNSPLHF. CDR3 bases: TGCGCCAGCCGGAGCGGGGATCGGGTTAATTCACCCCTCCACTTT.

This chain joins TRBV19 and TRBJ1-5; D is uncertain. V shed 0 bases and J shed 3 bases, with 6 bases lying between them. The CDR3 is 14 amino acids. Germline V lookup: CDR1 LNHDA, CDR2 SQIVND (reference sequence). The CDR3 nucleotides are TGTGCCAGTAGTATAGACGGTCCCAATCAGCCCCAGCATTTT. Translation gives CASSIDGPNQPQHF.

The chain couples TRBV7-9 to TRBJ2-2; 7 bases match TRBD2. Germline lookup yields CDR1 SEHNR and CDR2 FQNEAQ (reference sequence). The CDR3 loop spans 15 amino acids. Trimming took 0 bases from V and 3 from J; bases not matched to a gene: 1. Written as DNA, the CDR3 is TGTGCCAGCAGCTTAGCGGGAGGGGACACCGGGGAGCTGTTTTTT. Its protein is CASSLAGGDTGELFF.

The chain couples TRBV28 to TRBJ2-2; 14 positions agree with TRBD2. CDR3 length: 16 amino acids. Trimming took 6 bases from V and 6 from J; bases not matched to a gene: 6. Germline lookup yields CDR1 MDHEN and CDR2 SYDVKM. The CDR3 nucleotides are TGTGCCAGCAGGCAGGGACTAGCGGGAGAGGCCGGGGAGCTGTTTTTT. This gives the protein CASRQGLAGEAGELFF.